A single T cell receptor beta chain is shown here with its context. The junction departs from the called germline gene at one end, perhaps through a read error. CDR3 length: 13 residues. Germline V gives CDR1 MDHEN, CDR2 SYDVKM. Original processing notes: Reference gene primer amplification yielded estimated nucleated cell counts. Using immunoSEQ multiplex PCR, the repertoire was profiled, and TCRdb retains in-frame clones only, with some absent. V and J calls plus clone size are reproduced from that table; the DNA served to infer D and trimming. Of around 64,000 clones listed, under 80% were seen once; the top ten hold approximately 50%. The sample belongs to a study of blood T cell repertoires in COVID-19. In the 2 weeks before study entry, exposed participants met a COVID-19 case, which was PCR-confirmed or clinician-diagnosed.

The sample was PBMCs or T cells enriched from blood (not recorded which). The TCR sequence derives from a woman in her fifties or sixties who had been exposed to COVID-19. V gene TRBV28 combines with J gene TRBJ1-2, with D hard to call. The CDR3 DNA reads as TGTGCCAGCAGTGTCGAATCTAAGTATGGCTACACCTTC. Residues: CASSVESKYGYTF.